Below are 31 T cell receptor beta chains sequenced from a single sample in a study of T-cell reconstitution after alpha-beta-depleted transplantation in children. The TCRbeta library incorporated unique molecular identifiers. MiXCR was run by TCRdb on the PCR reads, yielding one entry per CDR3 protein. Of about 980,000 distinct CDR3 sequences listed, 25% to 30% were seen once; the top ten hold around 30%. The specimen was PBMCs, mostly from graft donor cells, collected 360 days after TCRalphabeta/CD19-depleted stem cell transplant. The source of these receptors is a boy under three years old who had a stem cell transplant for SCID, so the T cells may come from the graft donor.

The V gene is TRBV4-2, the J gene TRBJ2-5; D gene unclear. The CDR3 extends over 18 amino acids. The V end was cut by 1 base, the J end by 2 bases, with 20 bases between. Germline V lookup: CDR1 LGHNA, CDR2 YNFKEQ. CDR3 nucleotides: TGTGCCAGCAGCCAAGGAACCTTTAGCTTCGGCGCGCAAGAGACCCAGTACTTC. It specifies CASSQGTFSFGAQETQYF.

V usage is TRBV10-3 and J usage is TRBJ2-1, with TRBD2 matching over 10 bases. The CDR3 contains 16 residues. V gave up 6 bases and J gave up 9 bases; unmatched junction bases: 14. CDR1 is ENHRY and CDR2 is SYGVKD in the germline V gene. The CDR3 loop reads CAIRPNLAGEGIEQFF. The CDR3 bases are TGTGCCATCAGGCCTAACCTAGCGGGGGAAGGTATTGAGCAGTTCTTC.

The rearrangement links TRBV28 to TRBJ2-1, with D uncertain. Per the germline V gene, CDR1 is MDHEN and CDR2 is SYDVKM. V lost 2 bases, J lost 9 bases, and 8 bases lay in between. The CDR3 totals 12 residues. CDR3 sequence reads: CASSLSLLEQFF. Here the CDR3 DNA reads TGTGCCAGCAGTTTAAGCCTGCTTGAGCAGTTCTTC.

This clonotype showed up just a few times. V gene TRBV5-1 combines with J gene TRBJ2-1, with 9 bases fitting TRBD2. Trimming cost V 5 bases and J 3 bases; bases outside gene matches: 6. The germline V gene has CDR1 SGHRS and CDR2 YFSETQ. The CDR3 runs to 15 residues. The DNA of the CDR3 is TGCGCCAGCAGTCGCGGGGGGGCTCTCTACAATGAGCAGTTCTTC. This translates into CASSRGGALYNEQFF.

This clonotype was detected only a few times. The chain couples TRBV4-1 to TRBJ2-3; D gene ambiguous. Per the germline V gene, CDR1 is MGHRA and CDR2 is YSYEKL. V lost 0 bases to trimming and J lost 6 bases, with 13 bases between them. The CDR3 is 15 amino acids. CDR3 nucleotides: TGCGCCAGCAGCCAAGAAGGGCACAGAGGCGATACGCAGTATTTT. Its protein product is CASSQEGHRGDTQYF.

This chain connects TRBV6-1 to TRBJ2-3; D is unclear. The CDR3 loop spans 15 amino acids. V was clipped by 5 bases and J by 10 bases, with 22 bases between them. Per the germline V gene, CDR1 is MNHNS and CDR2 is SASEGT. CDR3 in DNA: TGTGCCAGCAGTCCGACTGGAACTACCTCCCGGGCGCAGTATTTT. Its translation is CASSPTGTTSRAQYF.

This clonotype was seen ten or more times. Its ends do not fully match the called genes, so a read error is possible. The chain uses TRBV7-2 and TRBJ2-7; weak D call: TRBD2 (5 bases). Germline V gene data show CDR1 as SGHTA and CDR2 as FQGNSA. This CDR3 is built from 12 residues. The CDR3 here is CASSLVAGEQYF. The CDR3 DNA follows: TGCGCCAGCAGCTTGGTGGCGGGTGAGCAGTACTTC.

V and J are TRBV12-3 or TRBV12-4 and TRBJ1-6; the D gene is possibly TRBD1 (5 bases). CDR3 length: 13 residues. V lost 3 bases, J lost 5 bases, and 5 bases lay in between. The CDR3 DNA is TGTGCCAGCAGTTTCAGGGATAATTCACCCCTCCACTTT. The encoded protein is CASSFRDNSPLHF.

The chain carries TRBV5-1 and TRBJ2-1; D is uncertain. The V end lost 1 base, the J end lost 8 bases, and 13 bases lay between the germline ends. CDR3 length: 14 residues. Germline V gives CDR1 SGHRS, CDR2 YFSETQ. CDR3 nucleotide sequence: TGCGCCAGCAGCTTGTATAGCTCTACCGATGAGCAGTTCTTC. Translating gives CASSLYSSTDEQFF.

This clonotype occurred a few times. This sequence joins TRBV28 and TRBJ2-2; perhaps TRBD2 as D (6 bases). Germline CDR1 is MDHEN and CDR2 is SYDVKM. V was clipped by 5 bases and J by 7 bases, with 14 bases between them. This CDR3 is 14 amino acids long. CDR3 sequence reads: CASSPFPGGGELFF. The CDR3 DNA sequence: TGTGCCAGCAGTCCATTTCCCGGGGGCGGGGAGCTGTTTTTT.

The chain uses TRBV5-1 and TRBJ2-7; 11 nucleotides line up with TRBD2. After removal of 4 bases from V and 2 bases from J, the junction contained 5 bases not matched to a gene. Germline V lookup: CDR1 SGHRS, CDR2 YFSETQ. The CDR3 totals 15 residues. The CDR3 DNA reads as TGCGCCAGCAGCAGGGGACTAGCGGAGACCTACGAGCAGTACTTC. Residues: CASSRGLAETYEQYF.

The chain combines TRBV9 with TRBJ2-7; possibly TRBD1 or TRBD2 for D (5 bases each). The CDR3 has 17 amino acids. CDR1 SGDLS and CDR2 YYNGEE come from the germline V gene. V was shortened by 0 bases and J by 2 bases, with 18 bases between the two germline ends. The CDR3: CASSVGYGAADAYEQYF. CDR3 sequence (DNA): TGTGCCAGCAGCGTAGGGTACGGGGCAGCGGACGCCTACGAGCAGTACTTC.

CDR3 sequence (DNA): TGTGCCAGCACTCCTGGGGGCGGCGGTGAGCAGTTCTTC. Translating gives CASTPGGGGEQFF. The rearrangement joins TRBV12-3 or TRBV12-4 to TRBJ2-1, with D tentatively TRBD1 (6 bases). V lost 7 bases and J 9 bases, leaving 16 bases between the germline ends. This CDR3 is 13 amino acids long.

This clonotype was picked up many times. The CDR3 protein is CASSGGGARFADTQYF. The CDR3 nucleotides are TGTGCCAGCTCCGGCGGGGGCGCGAGGTTCGCAGATACGCAGTATTTT. The chain employs TRBV28 and TRBJ2-3; possibly TRBD2 for D (7 bases). The CDR3 consists of 16 residues. Germline-derived CDR1 and CDR2 are MDHEN and SYDVKM. Deletions cut 8 bases from V and 4 bases from J, with 22 bases between. The full variable domain, its missing parts supplied by reference TRBV28 and TRBJ2-3, is DVKVTQSSRYLVKRTGEKVFLECVQDMDHENMFWYRQDPGLGLRLIYFSYDVKMKEKGDIPEGYSVSREKKERFSLILESASTNQTSMYLCASSGGGARFADTQYFGPGTRLTVL.

This clonotype appeared a single time. Germline is not matched at one junction end, which may reflect a read error. The rearrangement joins TRBV4-2 to TRBJ2-5; D gene unclear. The CDR3 extends over 13 amino acids. Germline V gives CDR1 LGHNA, CDR2 YNFKEQ. The CDR3 reads CASSQEKVETQNF. The CDR3 DNA reads TGTGCCAGCAGCCAGGAGAAGGTAGAGACCCAGAACTTC.

This clonotype was detected a few times. The CDR3 here is CASSPGLAGGWYQETQYF. The CDR3 DNA sequence: TGCGCCAGCAGCCCGGGACTAGCGGGGGGATGGTACCAAGAGACCCAGTACTTC. This sequence joins TRBV5-1 and TRBJ2-5; 15 bases fit TRBD2. With 4 bases clipped from V and 0 bases from J, the junction kept 7 bases outside the gene matches. Germline V lookup: CDR1 SGHRS, CDR2 YFSETQ. CDR3 length: 18 amino acids.

J is TRBJ2-1 and V is TRBV7-2; D tentatively fits TRBD1 or TRBD2 (5 bases each). The CDR3 extends over 23 amino acids. V was clipped by 2 bases and J by 1 base, with 33 bases between them. Looked up from germline, CDR1 is SGHTA and CDR2 is FQGNSA. CDR3 nucleotides: TGTGCCAGCAGCTTACAATTGGGGGATATTGATATTAGTCAGCGATATTCCTACAATGAGCAGTTCTTC. Protein product: CASSLQLGDIDISQRYSYNEQFF.

The chain combines TRBV7-9 with TRBJ2-2; 11 bases line up with TRBD2. With 5 bases clipped from V and 0 bases from J, the junction kept 5 bases outside the gene matches. The CDR3 is 17 residues long. In germline, CDR1 is SEHNR, CDR2 FQNEAQ (reference sequence). The CDR3 DNA is TGTGCCAGCAGCGCGGGACTAGCGGTGACGAACACCGGGGAGCTGTTTTTT. This gives the protein CASSAGLAVTNTGELFF. Combining the CDR3 with reference TRBV7-9 and TRBJ2-2 gives the whole variable domain DTGVSQNPRHKITKRGQNVTFRCDPISEHNRLYWYRQTLGQGPEFLTYFQNEAQLEKSRLLSDRFSAERPKGSFSTLEIQRTEQGDSAMYLCASSAGLAVTNTGELFFGEGSRLTVL.

This clonotype was observed a handful of times. V and J are TRBV20-1 and TRBJ1-6, with D perhaps TRBD1 (6 bases). The CDR3 runs 15 residues. Germline lookup yields CDR1 DFQATT and CDR2 SNEGSKA (reference sequence). V was cut by 1 base and J by 5 bases, with 12 bases left in between. CDR3 DNA: TGCAGTGCTAGAGCCGGGGGCGAGGATAATTCACCCCTCCACTTT. This translates into CSARAGGEDNSPLHF.

This clonotype came up a few times. The chain joins TRBV5-1 to TRBJ1-4; tentatively, D is TRBD1 (5 bases). The CDR3 has 13 residues. CDR1 is SGHRS, CDR2 YFSETQ, per germline. The V end was cut by 4 bases, the J end by 6 bases, with 10 bases between. The CDR3 DNA reads TGCGCCAGCAGCGCCCCAGGGTATGAAAAACTGTTTTTT. It translates to CASSAPGYEKLFF.

The V call is TRBV15, the J call TRBJ2-1; a possible D gene is TRBD2 (7 bases). Germline CDR1 LNHNV, CDR2 YYDKDF (reference sequence). Trimming pared 8 bases from V and 7 bases from J, leaving 15 bases between. The CDR3 extends over 13 amino acids. The DNA of the CDR3 is TGTGCCACCGTCTCGGGGGGCCGTAATGAGCAGTTCTTC. This gives the protein CATVSGGRNEQFF.

In DNA form, the CDR3 reads TGCAGCGTTGGACAGGGGGCGGGAGAAGCTTTCTTT. Amino acid sequence: CSVGQGAGEAFF. The chain combines TRBV29-1 with TRBJ1-1; the match to TRBD1 covers 10 bases. This CDR3 is built from 12 residues. J lost 8 bases, V lost 4 bases, and 4 bases had no gene match. Germline values: CDR1 SQVTM, CDR2 ANQGSEA.

In nucleotides, the CDR3 is TGTGCCAGCAGCCTTCAGACAGGGGGGAACACTGAAGCTTTCTTT. It is translated as CASSLQTGGNTEAFF. The rearrangement uses TRBV7-9 and TRBJ1-1, with 9 bases matching TRBD1. V trimming: 5 bases; J trimming: 1 base; junction bases outside the gene matches: 5. This CDR3 contains 15 residues. From germline, CDR1 is SEHNR and CDR2 FQNEAQ (reference sequence).

The chain joins TRBV5-1 to TRBJ2-1; the D is unclear. The CDR3 is 15 amino acids. Per germline, CDR1 SGHRS and CDR2 YFSETQ. V was shortened by 0 bases and J by 9 bases, with 16 bases between the two germline ends. The CDR3 here is CASSLGRTLNGEQFF. DNA of the CDR3: TGCGCCAGCAGCTTGGGTCGGACCCTAAATGGTGAGCAGTTCTTC. The complete variable domain, with remaining parts taken from reference TRBV5-1 and TRBJ2-1, reads KAGVTQTPRYLIKTRGQQVTLSCSPISGHRSVSWYQQTPGQGLQFLFEYFSETQRNKGNFPGRFSGRQFSNSRSEMNVSTLELGDSALYLCASSLGRTLNGEQFFGPGTRLTVL.

V is TRBV12-3 or TRBV12-4 and J is TRBJ1-5, with D perhaps TRBD1 (5 bases). CDR3 length: 15 amino acids. The V and J ends lost 2 bases and 7 bases respectively, with 15 bases between them. The CDR3 coding sequence is TGTGCCAGCAGTTTAACCGGGGCGGTTGGACAGCCCCAGCATTTT. Translation gives CASSLTGAVGQPQHF.

The table lists this clonotype with a few counts. The rearrangement uses TRBV4-1 and TRBJ1-6; perhaps TRBD1 as D (6 bases). Germline V gene sequence: CDR1 MGHRA, CDR2 YSYEKL. CDR3 length: 14 amino acids. V lost 1 base and J 9 bases, leaving 10 bases between the germline ends. The CDR3 DNA reads as TGCGCCAGCAGCCAAGTACAGGGATCTTCACCCCTCCACTTT. Translating gives CASSQVQGSSPLHF.

The chain has TRBV7-9 and TRBJ2-7; D possibly corresponds to TRBD2 (6 bases). This CDR3 is built from 15 residues. Germline V lookup: CDR1 SEHNR, CDR2 FQNEAQ (reference sequence). Trimming shortened V by 5 bases and J by 3 bases, and 17 bases separated the two germline ends. The DNA of the CDR3 is TGTGCCAGCAGCCAAACCCCGGGGGATTTCTACGAGCAGTACTTC. Amino acid sequence: CASSQTPGDFYEQYF.

The chain links TRBV20-1 to TRBJ2-4, with D hard to call. V lost 3 bases, J lost 13 bases, and 22 bases lay in between. This CDR3 contains 14 residues. Per the germline V gene, CDR1 is DFQATT and CDR2 is SNEGSKA (reference sequence). CDR3 in amino acids: CSASLLNSSGKQYF. The CDR3, as DNA: TGCAGTGCTAGCCTACTAAATTCCTCAGGAAAGCAGTACTTC.

This clonotype was counted only a few times. The chain joins TRBV20-1 to TRBJ1-5, with TRBD1 matching over 9 bases. With V trimmed by 2 bases and J by 5 bases, 4 bases remained unmatched. The germline V gene encodes CDR1 DFQATT and CDR2 SNEGSKA (reference sequence). This CDR3 comprises 14 residues. The CDR3 here is CSARTGGFYQPQHF. The CDR3 DNA reads as TGCAGTGCTAGAACAGGGGGCTTTTATCAGCCCCAGCATTTT.

The chain uses TRBV28 and TRBJ2-7, with D perhaps TRBD2 (5 bases). Germline V lookup: CDR1 MDHEN, CDR2 SYDVKM. V lost 6 bases and J lost 0, with 27 bases in between. CDR3 length equals 19 residues. CDR3 sequence: CASSSSYWRKGRSSYEQYF. CDR3 coding DNA: TGTGCCAGCAGCTCATCTTACTGGAGGAAAGGGAGAAGCTCCTACGAGCAGTACTTC.

For this clonotype: This may be a read error: a much more frequent sequence differs by one nucleotide. V usage is TRBV6-2 or TRBV6-3 and J usage is TRBJ2-2; D gene uncertain. The CDR3 totals 13 residues. Germline assignment: CDR1 MNHEY and CDR2 SVGEGT. V was cut by 2 bases and J by 5 bases, with 6 bases left in between. The CDR3 DNA is TGTGCCAGCAGTTACGTTGGGACCGGGGAGCTGTTTTTT. Encoded protein: CASSYVGTGELFF.